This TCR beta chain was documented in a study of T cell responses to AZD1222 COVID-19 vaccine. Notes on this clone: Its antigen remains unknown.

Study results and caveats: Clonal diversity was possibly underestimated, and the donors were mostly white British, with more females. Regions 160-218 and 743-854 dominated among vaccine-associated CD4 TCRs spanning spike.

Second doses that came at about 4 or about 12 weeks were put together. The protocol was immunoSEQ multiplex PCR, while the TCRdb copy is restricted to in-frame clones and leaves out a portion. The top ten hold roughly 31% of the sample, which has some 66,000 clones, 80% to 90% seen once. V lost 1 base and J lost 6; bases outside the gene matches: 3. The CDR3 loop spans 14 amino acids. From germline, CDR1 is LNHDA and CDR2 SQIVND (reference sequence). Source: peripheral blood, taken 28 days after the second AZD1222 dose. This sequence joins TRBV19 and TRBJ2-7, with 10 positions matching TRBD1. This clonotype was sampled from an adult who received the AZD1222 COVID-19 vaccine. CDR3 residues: CASSIGDRGLEQYF. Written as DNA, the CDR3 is TGTGCCAGTAGTATAGGGGACAGGGGACTCGAGCAGTACTTC.